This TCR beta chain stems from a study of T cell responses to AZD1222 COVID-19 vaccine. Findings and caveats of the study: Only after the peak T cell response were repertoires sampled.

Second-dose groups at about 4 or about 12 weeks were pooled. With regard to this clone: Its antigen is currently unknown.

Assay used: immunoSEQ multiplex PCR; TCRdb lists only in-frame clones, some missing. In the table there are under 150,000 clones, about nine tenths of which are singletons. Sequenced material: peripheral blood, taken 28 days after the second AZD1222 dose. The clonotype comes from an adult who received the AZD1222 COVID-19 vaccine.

CDR3 bases: TGTGCCAGCTACTCCCAGCAGCGGGACAATGAGCAGTTCTTC. Translated: CASYSQQRDNEQFF. The chain links TRBV18 to TRBJ2-1, with D tentatively TRBD2 (6 bases). The germline V and J ends were trimmed by 7 bases and 5 bases, with 15 bases remaining between them. Germline V CDR1 and CDR2: KGHSH, LQKENI. This CDR3 comprises 14 residues.